This T cell receptor (beta chain) was observed in a study of blood T cell repertoires in COVID-19. In the study overall: There were acute and convalescent COVID-19 samples, and they came from the United States, Italy and Spain. PBMCs, B-cell-depleted T cells, or T cells provided the cDNA or gDNA that made up the material.

Per the authors' pipeline: Researchers report that nucleated cell counts were estimated from reference gene primer amplification. This table comes from immunoSEQ multiplex PCR, and its TCRdb copy is limited to in-frame clones, with some not included. Clone size and V and J calls were adopted from that table, with D and trimming inferred from the DNA. The sample shows about 230,000 clones, 70% to 85% of them seen only once. This clone occurred once. V was pared by 0 bases and J by 0 bases, with 0 bases of the junction left unmatched. CDR1 SGHKS and CDR2 YYEKEE come from the germline V gene (reference sequence). The CDR3 is 15 amino acids.

Specimen: peripheral blood. The chain employs TRBV5-5 and TRBJ1-5; TRBD1 matches at 7 bases. This receptor was identified in a man in his forties or fifties who had recovered from COVID-19. Written as DNA, the CDR3 is TGTGCCAGCAGCTTGGACAGGGGTAGCAATCAGCCCCAGCATTTT. This encodes CASSLDRGSNQPQHF.